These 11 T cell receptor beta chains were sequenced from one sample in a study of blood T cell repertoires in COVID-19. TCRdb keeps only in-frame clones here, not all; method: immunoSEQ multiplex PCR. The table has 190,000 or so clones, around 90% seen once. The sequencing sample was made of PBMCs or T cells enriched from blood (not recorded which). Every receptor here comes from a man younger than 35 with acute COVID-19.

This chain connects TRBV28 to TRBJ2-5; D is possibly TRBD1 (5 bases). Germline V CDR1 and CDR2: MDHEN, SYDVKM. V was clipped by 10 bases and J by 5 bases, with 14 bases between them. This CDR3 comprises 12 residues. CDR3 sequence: CAIQGNQETQYF. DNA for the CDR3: TGTGCCATCCAGGGCAATCAGGAGACCCAGTACTTC.

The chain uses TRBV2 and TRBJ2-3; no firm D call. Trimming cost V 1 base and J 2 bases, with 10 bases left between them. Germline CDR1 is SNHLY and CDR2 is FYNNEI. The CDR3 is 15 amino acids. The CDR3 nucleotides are TGTGCCAGCAGTGAAGGGCAGCGCTACACAGATACGCAGTATTTT. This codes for CASSEGQRYTDTQYF.

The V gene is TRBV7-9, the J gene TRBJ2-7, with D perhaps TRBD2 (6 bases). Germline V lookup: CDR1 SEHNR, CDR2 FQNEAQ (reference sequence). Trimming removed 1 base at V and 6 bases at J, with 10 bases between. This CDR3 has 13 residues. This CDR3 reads CASSLDQGGEQYF. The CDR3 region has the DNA TGTGCCAGCAGCTTAGACCAGGGAGGCGAGCAGTACTTC.

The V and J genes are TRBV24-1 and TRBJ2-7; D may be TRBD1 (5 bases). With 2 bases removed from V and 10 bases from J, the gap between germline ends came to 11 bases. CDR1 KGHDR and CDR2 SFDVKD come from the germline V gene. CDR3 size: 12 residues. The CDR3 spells CATSDSRQRQYF. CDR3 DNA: TGTGCCACCAGTGATTCGCGACAGAGACAGTACTTC.

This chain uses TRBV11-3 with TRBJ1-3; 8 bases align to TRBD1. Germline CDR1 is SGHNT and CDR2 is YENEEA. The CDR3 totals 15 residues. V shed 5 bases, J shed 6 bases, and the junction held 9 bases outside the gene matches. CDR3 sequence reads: CASSPRDRWENTIYF. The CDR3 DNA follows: TGTGCCAGCAGCCCCCGGGACAGGTGGGAAAACACCATATATTTT.

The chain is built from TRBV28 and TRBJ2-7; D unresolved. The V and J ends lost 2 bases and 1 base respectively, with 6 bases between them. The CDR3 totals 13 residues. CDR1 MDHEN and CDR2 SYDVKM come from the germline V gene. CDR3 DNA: TGTGCCAGCAGTTTAACCACATCCTACGAGCAGTACTTC. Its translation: CASSLTTSYEQYF.

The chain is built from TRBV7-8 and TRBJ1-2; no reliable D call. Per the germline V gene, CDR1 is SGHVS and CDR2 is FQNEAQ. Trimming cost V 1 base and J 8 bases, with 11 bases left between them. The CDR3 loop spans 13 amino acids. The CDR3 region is CASSLVSGWGYTF. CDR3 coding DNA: TGTGCCAGCAGCTTAGTGTCCGGTTGGGGCTACACCTTC. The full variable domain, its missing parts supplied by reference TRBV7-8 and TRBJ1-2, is GAGVSQSPRYKVAKRGQDVALRCDPISGHVSLFWYQQALGQGPEFLTYFQNEAQLDKSGLPSDRFFAERPEGSVSTLKIQRTQQEDSAVYLCASSLVSGWGYTFGSGTRLTVV.

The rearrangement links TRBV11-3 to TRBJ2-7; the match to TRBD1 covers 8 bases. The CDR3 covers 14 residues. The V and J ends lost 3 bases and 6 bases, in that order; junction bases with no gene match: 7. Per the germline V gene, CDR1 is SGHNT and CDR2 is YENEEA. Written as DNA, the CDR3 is TGTGCCAGCAGCTTCAGGGGGCCTCAATCCGAGCAGTACTTC. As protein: CASSFRGPQSEQYF.

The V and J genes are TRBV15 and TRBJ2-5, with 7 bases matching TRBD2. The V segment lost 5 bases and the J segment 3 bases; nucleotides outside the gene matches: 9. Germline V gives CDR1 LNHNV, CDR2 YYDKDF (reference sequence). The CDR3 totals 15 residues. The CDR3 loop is CATSPGLAAKETQYF. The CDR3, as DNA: TGTGCCACCAGCCCCGGGCTAGCGGCTAAAGAGACCCAGTACTTC.

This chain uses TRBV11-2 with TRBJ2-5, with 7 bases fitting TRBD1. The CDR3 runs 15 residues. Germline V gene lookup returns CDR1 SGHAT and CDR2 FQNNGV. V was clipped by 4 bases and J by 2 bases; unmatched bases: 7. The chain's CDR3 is CASSSQTGLQETQYF. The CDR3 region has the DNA TGTGCCAGCAGCTCCCAGACAGGGCTTCAAGAGACCCAGTACTTC.

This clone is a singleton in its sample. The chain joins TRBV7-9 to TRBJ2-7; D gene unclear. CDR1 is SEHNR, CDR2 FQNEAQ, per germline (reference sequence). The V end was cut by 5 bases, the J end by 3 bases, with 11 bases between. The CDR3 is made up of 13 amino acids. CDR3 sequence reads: CASSPLTVYEQYF. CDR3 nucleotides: TGTGCCAGCAGCCCACTTACAGTCTACGAGCAGTACTTC.